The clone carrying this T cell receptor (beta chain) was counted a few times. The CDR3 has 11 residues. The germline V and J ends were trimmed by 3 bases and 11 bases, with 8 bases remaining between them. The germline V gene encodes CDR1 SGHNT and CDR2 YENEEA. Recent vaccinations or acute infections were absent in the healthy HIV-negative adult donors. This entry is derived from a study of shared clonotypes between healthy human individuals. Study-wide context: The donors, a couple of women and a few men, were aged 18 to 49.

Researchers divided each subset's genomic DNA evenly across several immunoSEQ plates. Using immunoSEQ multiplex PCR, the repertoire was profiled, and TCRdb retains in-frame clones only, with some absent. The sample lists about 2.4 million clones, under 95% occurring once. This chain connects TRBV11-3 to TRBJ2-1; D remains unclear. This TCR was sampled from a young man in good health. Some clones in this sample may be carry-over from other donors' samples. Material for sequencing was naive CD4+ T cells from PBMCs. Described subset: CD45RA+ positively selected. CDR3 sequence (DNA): TGTGCCAGCAGCTTGGGCGTAAAGCAGTTCTTC. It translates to CASSLGVKQFF.